The 3 T cell receptor beta chains reported below all come from one sample, sequenced in a study of CD8 T cells in Susac syndrome. An input of about 0.5 to 1 ug of RNA was subjected to reverse transcription using random hexamers. TCRdb re-analysed the immunoSEQ multiplex PCR reads in MiXCR, keeping a single row per CDR3 protein. Altogether about 140,000 distinct CDR3 sequences are present, around 95% being singletons, with the ten largest covering approximately 0.18%. Sequencing was performed on CD8+ T cells from PBMCs. These receptors originate from a human donor with Susac syndrome.

V gene TRBV9 combines with J gene TRBJ2-3; maybe TRBD1 (5 bases). There are 13 residues in the CDR3. Trimming removed 1 base from V and 5 bases from J, with 8 bases in between. The V gene's germline CDR1 is SGDLS and CDR2 YYNGEE. CDR3 sequence: CASSVPTGDTQYF. The DNA for the CDR3 is TGTGCCAGCAGCGTACCTACAGGAGATACGCAGTATTTT.

The chain couples TRBV4-1 to TRBJ1-4; D is ambiguous. Germline V lookup: CDR1 MGHRA, CDR2 YSYEKL. Trimming stripped 2 bases from V and 8 bases from J, with 6 bases between. This CDR3 is built from 12 residues. CDR3 residues: CASSQSGEKLFF. CDR3 in DNA: TGCGCCAGCAGCCAAAGCGGAGAAAAACTGTTTTTT.

The chain is built from TRBV29-1 and TRBJ2-1, with D unclear. V lost 3 bases to trimming and J lost 3 bases, with 3 bases between them. The CDR3 runs 11 residues. The germline V gene has CDR1 SQVTM and CDR2 ANQGSEA. The CDR3 DNA reads TGCAGCGTTGATGGCTACAATGAGCAGTTCTTC. Protein sequence: CSVDGYNEQFF.